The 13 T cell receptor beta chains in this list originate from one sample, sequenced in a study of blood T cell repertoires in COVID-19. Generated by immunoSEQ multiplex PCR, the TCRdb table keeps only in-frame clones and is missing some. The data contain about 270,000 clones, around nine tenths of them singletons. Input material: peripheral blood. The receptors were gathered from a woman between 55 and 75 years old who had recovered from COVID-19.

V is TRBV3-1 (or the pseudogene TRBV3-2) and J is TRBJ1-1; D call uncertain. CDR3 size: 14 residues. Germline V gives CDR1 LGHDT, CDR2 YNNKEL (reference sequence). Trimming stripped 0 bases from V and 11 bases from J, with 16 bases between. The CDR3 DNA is TGTGCCAGCAGCCAAGATCGGGGTGCTGGTGGGGCTTTCTTT. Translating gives CASSQDRGAGGAFF.

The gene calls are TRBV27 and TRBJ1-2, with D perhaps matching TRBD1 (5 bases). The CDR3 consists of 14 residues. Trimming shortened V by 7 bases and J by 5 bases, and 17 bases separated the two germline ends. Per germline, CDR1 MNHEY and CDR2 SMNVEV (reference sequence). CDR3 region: CASTPVGGVYGYTF. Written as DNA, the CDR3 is TGTGCCAGCACTCCCGTGGGAGGGGTTTATGGCTACACCTTC.

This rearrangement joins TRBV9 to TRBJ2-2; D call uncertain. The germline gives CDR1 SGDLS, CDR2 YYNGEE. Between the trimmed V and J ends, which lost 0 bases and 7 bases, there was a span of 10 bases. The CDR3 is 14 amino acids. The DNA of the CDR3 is TGTGCCAGCAGCGTAGGGGTAGCTGGCGGGGAGCTGTTTTTT. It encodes CASSVGVAGGELFF. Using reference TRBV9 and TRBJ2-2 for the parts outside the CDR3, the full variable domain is DSGVTQTPKHLITATGQRVTLRCSPRSGDLSVYWYQQSLDQGLQFLIQYYNGEERAKGNILERFSAQQFPDLHSELNLSSLELGDSALYFCASSVGVAGGELFFGEGSRLTVL.

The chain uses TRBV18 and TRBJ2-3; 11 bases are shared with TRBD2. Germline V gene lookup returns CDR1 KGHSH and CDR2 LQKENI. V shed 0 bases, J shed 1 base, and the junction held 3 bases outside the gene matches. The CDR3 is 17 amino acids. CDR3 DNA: TGTGCCAGCTCACCACCCGGGACTAGCGGACGCACAGATACGCAGTATTTT. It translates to CASSPPGTSGRTDTQYF.

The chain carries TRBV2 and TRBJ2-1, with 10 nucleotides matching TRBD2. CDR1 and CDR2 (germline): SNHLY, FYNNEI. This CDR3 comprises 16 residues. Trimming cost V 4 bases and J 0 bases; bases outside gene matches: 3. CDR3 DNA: TGTGCCAGCAGTGCAGCGGGGGGGTTCTCCTACAATGAGCAGTTCTTC. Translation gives CASSAAGGFSYNEQFF.

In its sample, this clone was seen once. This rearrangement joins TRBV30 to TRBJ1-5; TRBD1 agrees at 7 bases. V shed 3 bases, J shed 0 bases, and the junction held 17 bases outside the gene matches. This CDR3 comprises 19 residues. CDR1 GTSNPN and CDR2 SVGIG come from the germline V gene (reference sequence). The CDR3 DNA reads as TGTGCCTGGAGGCCCCGACAGGGCGGTTTCCCAAATAGCAATCAGCCCCAGCATTTT. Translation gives CAWRPRQGGFPNSNQPQHF.

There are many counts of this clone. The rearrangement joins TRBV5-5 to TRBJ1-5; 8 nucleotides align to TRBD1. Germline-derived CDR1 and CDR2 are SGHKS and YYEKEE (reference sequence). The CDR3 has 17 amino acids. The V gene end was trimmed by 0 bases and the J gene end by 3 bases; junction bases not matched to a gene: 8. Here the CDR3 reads CASSLAIRTGINQPQHF. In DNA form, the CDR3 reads TGTGCCAGCAGCTTGGCAATACGGACAGGGATCAATCAGCCCCAGCATTTT. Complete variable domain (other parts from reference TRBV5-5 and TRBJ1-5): DAGVTQSPTHLIKTRGQQVTLRCSPISGHKSVSWYQQVLGQGPQFIFQYYEKEERGRGNFPDRFSARQFPNYSSELNVNALLLGDSALYLCASSLAIRTGINQPQHFGDGTRLSIL.

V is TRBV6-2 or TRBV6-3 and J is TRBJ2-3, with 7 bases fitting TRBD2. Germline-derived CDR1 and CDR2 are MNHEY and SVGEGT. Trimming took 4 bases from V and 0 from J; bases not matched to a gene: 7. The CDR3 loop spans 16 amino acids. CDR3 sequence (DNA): TGTGCCAGCAGTTCGCTCGGGACTACTAGCACAGATACGCAGTATTTT. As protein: CASSSLGTTSTDTQYF.

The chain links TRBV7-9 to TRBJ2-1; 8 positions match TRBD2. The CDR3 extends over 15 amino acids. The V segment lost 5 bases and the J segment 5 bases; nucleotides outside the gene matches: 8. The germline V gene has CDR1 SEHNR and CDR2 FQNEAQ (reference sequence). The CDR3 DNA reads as TGTGCCAGCAGCCCCGGGGGGGGCGCTGACAATGAGCAGTTCTTC. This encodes CASSPGGGADNEQFF. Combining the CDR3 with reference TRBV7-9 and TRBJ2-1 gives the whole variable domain DTGVSQNPRHKITKRGQNVTFRCDPISEHNRLYWYRQTLGQGPEFLTYFQNEAQLEKSRLLSDRFSAERPKGSFSTLEIQRTEQGDSAMYLCASSPGGGADNEQFFGPGTRLTVL.

CDR3 sequence reads: CASSSPRGGSYEQYF. In DNA, the CDR3 is TGTGCCAGTAGTAGCCCTCGGGGGGGGTCCTACGAGCAGTACTTC. This sequence joins TRBV19 and TRBJ2-7; 8 bases are shared with TRBD2. The CDR3 consists of 15 residues. CDR1 and CDR2 (germline): LNHDA, SQIVND (reference sequence). With 4 bases clipped from V and 1 base from J, the junction kept 6 bases outside the gene matches.

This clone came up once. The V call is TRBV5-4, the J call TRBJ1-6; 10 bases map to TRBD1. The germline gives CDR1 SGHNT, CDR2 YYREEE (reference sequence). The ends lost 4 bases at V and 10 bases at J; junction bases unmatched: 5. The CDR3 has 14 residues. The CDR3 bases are TGTGCCAGCAGCCGGGACAGGGGACAATCACCCCTCCACTTT. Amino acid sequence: CASSRDRGQSPLHF.

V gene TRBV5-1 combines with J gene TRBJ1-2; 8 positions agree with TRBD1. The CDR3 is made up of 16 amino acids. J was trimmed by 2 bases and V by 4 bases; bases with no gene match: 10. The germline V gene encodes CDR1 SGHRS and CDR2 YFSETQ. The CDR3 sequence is CASSPIQGQANYGYTF. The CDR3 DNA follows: TGCGCCAGCAGCCCTATACAGGGACAGGCCAACTATGGCTACACCTTC.

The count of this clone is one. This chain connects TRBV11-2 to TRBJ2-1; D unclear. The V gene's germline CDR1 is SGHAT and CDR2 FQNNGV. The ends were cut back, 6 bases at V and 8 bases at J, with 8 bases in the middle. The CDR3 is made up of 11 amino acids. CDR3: CASSRVDEQFF. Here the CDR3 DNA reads TGTGCCAGCAGTAGAGTGGATGAGCAGTTCTTC.